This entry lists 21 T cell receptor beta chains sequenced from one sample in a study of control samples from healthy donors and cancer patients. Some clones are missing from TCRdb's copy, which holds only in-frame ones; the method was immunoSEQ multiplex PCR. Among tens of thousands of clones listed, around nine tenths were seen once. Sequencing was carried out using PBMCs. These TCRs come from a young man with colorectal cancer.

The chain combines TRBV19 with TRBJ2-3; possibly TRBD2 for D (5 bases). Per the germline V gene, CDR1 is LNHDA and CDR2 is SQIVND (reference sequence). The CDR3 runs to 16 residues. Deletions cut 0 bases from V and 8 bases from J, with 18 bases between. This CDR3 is CASSIEFGLLLSTQYF. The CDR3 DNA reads TGTGCCAGTAGTATAGAGTTTGGACTGCTGCTAAGTACGCAGTATTTT.

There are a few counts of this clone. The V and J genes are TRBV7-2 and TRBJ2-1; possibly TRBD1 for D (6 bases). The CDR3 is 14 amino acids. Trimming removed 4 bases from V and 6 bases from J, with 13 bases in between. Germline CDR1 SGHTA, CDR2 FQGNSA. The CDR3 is CASSSGAGSNEQFF. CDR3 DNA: TGTGCCAGCAGCTCAGGGGCAGGGAGCAATGAGCAGTTCTTC.

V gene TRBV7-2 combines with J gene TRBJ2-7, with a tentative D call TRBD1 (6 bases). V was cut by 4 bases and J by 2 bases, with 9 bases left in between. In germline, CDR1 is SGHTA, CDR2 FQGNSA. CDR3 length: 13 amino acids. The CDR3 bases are TGTGCCAGCAGCTCATACAGGGCCTACGAGCAGTACTTC. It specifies CASSSYRAYEQYF.

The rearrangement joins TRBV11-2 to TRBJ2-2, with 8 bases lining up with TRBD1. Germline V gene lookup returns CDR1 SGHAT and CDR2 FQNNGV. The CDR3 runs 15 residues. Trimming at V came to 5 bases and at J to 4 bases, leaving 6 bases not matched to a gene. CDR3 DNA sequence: TGTGCCAGCAGCCTCCGGACAGGGAGCACCGGGGAGCTGTTTTTT. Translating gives CASSLRTGSTGELFF.

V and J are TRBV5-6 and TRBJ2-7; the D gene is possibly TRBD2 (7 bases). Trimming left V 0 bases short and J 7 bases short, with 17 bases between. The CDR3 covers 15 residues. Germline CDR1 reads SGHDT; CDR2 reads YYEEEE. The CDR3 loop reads CASSLGPGAGEEQYF. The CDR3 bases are TGTGCCAGCAGCTTGGGGCCAGGGGCGGGGGAGGAGCAGTACTTC.

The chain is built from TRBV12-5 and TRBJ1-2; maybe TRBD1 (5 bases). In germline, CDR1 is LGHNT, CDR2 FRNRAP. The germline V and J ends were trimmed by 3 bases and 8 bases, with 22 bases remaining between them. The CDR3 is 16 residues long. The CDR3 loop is CASGFQRGGQVVGYTF. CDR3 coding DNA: TGTGCTAGTGGTTTCCAGCGCGGGGGTCAAGTCGTAGGCTACACCTTC.

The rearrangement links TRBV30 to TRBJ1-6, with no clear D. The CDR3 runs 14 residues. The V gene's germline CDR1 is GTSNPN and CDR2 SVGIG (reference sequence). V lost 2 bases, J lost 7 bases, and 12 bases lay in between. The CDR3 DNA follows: TGTGCCTGGAGTACCGGGCAGACAAATTCACCCCTCCACTTT. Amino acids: CAWSTGQTNSPLHF.

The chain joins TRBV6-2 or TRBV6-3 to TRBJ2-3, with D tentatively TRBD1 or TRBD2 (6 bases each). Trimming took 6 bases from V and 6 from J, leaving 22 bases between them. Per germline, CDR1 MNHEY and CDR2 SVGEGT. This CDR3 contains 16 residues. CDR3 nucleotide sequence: TGTGCCAGCAGCCTAGCCCCCCACACAGGGAGGGATACGCAGTATTTT. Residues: CASSLAPHTGRDTQYF.

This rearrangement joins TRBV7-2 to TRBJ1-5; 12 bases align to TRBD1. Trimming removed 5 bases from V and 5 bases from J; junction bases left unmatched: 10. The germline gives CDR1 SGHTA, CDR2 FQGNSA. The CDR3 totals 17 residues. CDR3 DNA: TGTGCCAGCAGCCAATTCCCGGGACAGGGGGCAGATCAGCCCCAGCATTTT. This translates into CASSQFPGQGADQPQHF.

CDR3 DNA: TGTGCCAGCACTGGTTCAGGGGCAGGGCCTGTTTATGGCTACACCTTC. Translation: CASTGSGAGPVYGYTF. The chain couples TRBV7-9 to TRBJ1-2, with D possibly being TRBD1 (6 bases). The CDR3 loop spans 16 amino acids. Germline V lookup: CDR1 SEHNR, CDR2 FQNEAQ (reference sequence). V was shortened by 7 bases and J by 5 bases, with 23 bases between the two germline ends. Drawing the rest from reference TRBV7-9 and TRBJ1-2, the complete variable domain is DTGVSQNPRHKITKRGQNVTFRCDPISEHNRLYWYRQTLGQGPEFLTYFQNEAQLEKSRLLSDRFSAERPKGSFSTLEIQRTEQGDSAMYLCASTGSGAGPVYGYTFGSGTRLTVV.

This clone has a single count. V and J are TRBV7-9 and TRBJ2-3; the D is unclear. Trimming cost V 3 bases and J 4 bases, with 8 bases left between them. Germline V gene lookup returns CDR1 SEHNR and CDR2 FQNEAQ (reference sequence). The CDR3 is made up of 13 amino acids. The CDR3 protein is CASSFPNADTQYF. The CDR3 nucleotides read TGTGCCAGCAGCTTCCCAAATGCAGATACGCAGTATTTT.

The CDR3 loop is CSVAHGQQNTEAFF. The CDR3 DNA reads as TGCAGCGTTGCGCACGGACAACAGAACACTGAAGCTTTCTTT. The chain carries TRBV29-1 and TRBJ1-1; the D gene is possibly TRBD1 (5 bases). Trimming left V 4 bases short and J 1 base short, with 13 bases between. CDR3 size: 14 residues. The V gene's germline CDR1 is SQVTM and CDR2 ANQGSEA.

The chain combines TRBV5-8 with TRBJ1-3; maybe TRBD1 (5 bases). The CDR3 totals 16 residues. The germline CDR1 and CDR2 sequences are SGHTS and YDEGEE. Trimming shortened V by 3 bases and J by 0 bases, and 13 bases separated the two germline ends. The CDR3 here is CASSWGTDGSGNTIYF. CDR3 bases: TGTGCCAGCAGCTGGGGGACTGACGGCTCTGGAAACACCATATATTTT.

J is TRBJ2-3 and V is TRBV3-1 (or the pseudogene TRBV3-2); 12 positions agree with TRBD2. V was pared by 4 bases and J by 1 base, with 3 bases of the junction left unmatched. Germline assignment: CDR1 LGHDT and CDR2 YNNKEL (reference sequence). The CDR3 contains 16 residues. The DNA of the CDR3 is TGTGCCAGCAGCCCTAGCGGGGGGGCTTGCACAGATACGCAGTATTTT. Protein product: CASSPSGGACTDTQYF.

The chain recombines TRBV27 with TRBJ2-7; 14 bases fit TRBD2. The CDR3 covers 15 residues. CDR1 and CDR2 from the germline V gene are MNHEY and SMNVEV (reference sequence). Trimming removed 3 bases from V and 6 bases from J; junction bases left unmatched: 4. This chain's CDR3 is CASSFTTSGGAEQYF. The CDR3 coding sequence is TGTGCCAGCAGTTTCACGACTAGCGGGGGGGCCGAGCAGTACTTC.

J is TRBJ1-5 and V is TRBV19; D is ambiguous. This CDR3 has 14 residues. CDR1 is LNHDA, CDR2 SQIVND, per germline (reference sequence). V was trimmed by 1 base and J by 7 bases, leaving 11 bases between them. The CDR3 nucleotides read TGTGCCAGTAGTATAGGGGTGGACGGACAGCCCCAGCATTTT. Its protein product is CASSIGVDGQPQHF.

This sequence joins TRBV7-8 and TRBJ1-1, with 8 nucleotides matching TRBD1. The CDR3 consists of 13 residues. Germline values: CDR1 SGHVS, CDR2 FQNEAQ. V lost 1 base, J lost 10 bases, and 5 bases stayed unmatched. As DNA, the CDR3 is TGTGCCAGCAGCTTAGGGACAGGGCTGGGAGCTTTCTTT. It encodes CASSLGTGLGAFF.

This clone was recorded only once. CDR3 DNA: TGCGCCAGCAGCCGGACAGGGGGCTATGGCTACACCTTC. Its protein product is CASSRTGGYGYTF. The chain employs TRBV4-3 and TRBJ1-2; 10 bases are a match to TRBD1. Looked up from germline, CDR1 is LGHNA and CDR2 is YSLEER. The CDR3 consists of 13 residues. Germline trimming cut 4 bases from V and 4 bases from J; bases unmatched to any gene: 0.

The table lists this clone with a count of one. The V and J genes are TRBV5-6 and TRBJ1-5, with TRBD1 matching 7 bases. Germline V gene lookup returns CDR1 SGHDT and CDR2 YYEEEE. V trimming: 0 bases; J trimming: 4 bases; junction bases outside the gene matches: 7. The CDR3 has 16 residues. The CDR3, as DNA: TGTGCCAGCAGCTTGGCTTTACAGGGGACGAATCAGCCCCAGCATTTT. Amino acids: CASSLALQGTNQPQHF.

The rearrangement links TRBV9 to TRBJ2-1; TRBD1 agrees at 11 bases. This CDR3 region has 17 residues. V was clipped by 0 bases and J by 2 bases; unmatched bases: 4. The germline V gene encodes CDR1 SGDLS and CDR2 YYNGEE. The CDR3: CASSVGPGQGAYNEQFF. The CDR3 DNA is TGTGCCAGCAGCGTAGGCCCGGGACAGGGGGCCTACAATGAGCAGTTCTTC.

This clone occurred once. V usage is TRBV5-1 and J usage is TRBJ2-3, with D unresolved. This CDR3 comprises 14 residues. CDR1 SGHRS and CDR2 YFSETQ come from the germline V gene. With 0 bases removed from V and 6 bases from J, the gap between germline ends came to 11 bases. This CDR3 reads CASSLAGSGDTQYF. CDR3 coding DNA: TGCGCCAGCAGCTTGGCCGGTAGTGGGGATACGCAGTATTTT.